This T cell receptor beta chain derives from a study of graft-versus-host responses after intestinal transplantation. On the study more broadly: Transplant types were multivisceral, liver-intestinal, or isolated intestinal.

Study-wide results and caveats: There were GvH clones found in recipient marrow, and some of them appeared first in ileum or blood.

Germline assignment: CDR1 SGHAT and CDR2 FQNNGV. Trimming left V 5 bases short and J 0 bases short, with 17 bases between. The CDR3 loop spans 16 amino acids. Upon completion of the reaction, proliferating CFSE-low responders, both CD3+CD4+ and CD3+CD8+, were sorted. Clones were read by immunoSEQ multiplex PCR, and TCRdb kept only the in-frame ones, dropping some. The repertoire holds about 24,000 clones, with about 40% as singletons. This receptor was identified in a human patient who received an intestinal transplant. The sample in question was alloreactive CD4+ T cells from a mixed lymphocyte reaction culture, obtained before intestinal transplant. Sample subset: CFSE-low proliferating T cells sorted from roughly 6-day pre-transplant mixed lymphocyte reaction (GvH or HvG direction). The rearrangement links TRBV11-2 to TRBJ2-7; D uncertain. The CDR3 coding sequence is TGTGCCAGCAGCAGTAGATCAAATTACGGCTCCTACGAGCAGTACTTC. This codes for CASSSRSNYGSYEQYF.